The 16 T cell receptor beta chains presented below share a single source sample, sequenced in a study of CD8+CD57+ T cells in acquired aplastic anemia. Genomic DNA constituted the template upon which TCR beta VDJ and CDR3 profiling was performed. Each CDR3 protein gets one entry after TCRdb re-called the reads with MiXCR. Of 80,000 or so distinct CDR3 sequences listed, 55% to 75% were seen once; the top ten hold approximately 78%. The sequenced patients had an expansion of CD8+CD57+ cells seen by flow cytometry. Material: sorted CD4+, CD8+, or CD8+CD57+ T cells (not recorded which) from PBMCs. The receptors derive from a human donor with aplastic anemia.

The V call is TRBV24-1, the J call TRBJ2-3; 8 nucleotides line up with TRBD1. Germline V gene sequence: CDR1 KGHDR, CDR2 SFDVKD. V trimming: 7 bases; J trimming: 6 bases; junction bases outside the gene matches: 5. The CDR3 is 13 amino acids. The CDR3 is CATSLDRADTQYF. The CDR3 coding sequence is TGTGCCACCAGCCTGGACAGGGCCGATACGCAGTATTTT.

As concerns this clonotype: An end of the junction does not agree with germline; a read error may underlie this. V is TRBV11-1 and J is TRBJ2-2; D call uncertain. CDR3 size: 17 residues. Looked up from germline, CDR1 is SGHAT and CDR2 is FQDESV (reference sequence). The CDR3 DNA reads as TGTGCTAGCAGCTTAGTCCTAACGGGTCGCAACACCGGGGAGCTGTTTTTT. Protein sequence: CASSLVLTGRNTGELFF.

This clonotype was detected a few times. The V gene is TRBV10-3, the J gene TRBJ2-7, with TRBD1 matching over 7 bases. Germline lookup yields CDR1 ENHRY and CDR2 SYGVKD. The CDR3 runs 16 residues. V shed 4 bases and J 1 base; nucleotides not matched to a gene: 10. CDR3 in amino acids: CAISVSLRDRSYEQYF. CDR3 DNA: TGTGCCATCAGTGTATCCCTACGGGACAGATCCTACGAGCAGTACTTC.

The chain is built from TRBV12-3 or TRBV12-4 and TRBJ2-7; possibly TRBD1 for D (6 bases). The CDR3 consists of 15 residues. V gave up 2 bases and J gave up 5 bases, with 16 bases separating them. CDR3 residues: CASSLTGFSSDEQYF. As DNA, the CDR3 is TGTGCCAGCAGTTTAACAGGGTTCTCCAGCGACGAGCAGTACTTC.

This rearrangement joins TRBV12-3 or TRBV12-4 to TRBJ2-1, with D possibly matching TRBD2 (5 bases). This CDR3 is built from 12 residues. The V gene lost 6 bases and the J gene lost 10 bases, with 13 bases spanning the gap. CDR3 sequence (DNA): TGTGCCAGCAGGCCCTTACGGGAAGAGCAGTTCTTC. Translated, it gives CASRPLREEQFF.

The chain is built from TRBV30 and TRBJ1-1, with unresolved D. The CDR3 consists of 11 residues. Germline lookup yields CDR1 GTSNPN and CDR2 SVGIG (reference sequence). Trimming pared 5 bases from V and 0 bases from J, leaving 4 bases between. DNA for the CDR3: TGTGCCTGGGTTATGAACACTGAAGCTTTCTTT. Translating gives CAWVMNTEAFF.

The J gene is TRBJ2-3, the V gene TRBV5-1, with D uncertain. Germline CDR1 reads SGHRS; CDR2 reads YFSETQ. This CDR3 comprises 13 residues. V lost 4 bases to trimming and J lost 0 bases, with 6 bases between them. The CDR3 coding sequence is TGCGCCAGCAGCATTCTAAGCACAGATACGCAGTATTTT. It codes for CASSILSTDTQYF.

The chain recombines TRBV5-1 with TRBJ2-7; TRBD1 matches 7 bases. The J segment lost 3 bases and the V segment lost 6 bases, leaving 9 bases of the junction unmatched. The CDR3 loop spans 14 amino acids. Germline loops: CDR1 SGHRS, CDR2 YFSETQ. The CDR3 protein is CASTLGPGGYEQYF. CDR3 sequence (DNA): TGCGCCAGCACCCTTGGCCCAGGGGGCTACGAGCAGTACTTC.

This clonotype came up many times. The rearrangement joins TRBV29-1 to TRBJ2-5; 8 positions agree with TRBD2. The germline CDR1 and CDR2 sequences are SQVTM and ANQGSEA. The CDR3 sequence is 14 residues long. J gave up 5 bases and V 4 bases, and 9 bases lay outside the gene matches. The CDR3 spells CSVGHRGGSETQYF. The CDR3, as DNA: TGCAGCGTTGGTCATCGGGGGGGGAGCGAGACCCAGTACTTC.

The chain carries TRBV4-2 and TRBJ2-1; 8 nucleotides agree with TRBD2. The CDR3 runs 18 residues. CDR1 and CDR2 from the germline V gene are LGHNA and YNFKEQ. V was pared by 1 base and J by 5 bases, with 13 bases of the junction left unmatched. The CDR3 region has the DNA TGTGCCAGCAGCCAAGCAGGTGTGGGGACTAGTCGTGACAATGAGCAGTTCTTC. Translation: CASSQAGVGTSRDNEQFF.

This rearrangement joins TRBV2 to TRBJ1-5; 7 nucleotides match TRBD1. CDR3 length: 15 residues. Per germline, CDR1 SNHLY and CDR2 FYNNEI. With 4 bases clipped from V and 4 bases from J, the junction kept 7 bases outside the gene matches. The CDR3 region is CASSVVVTGNQPQHF. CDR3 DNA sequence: TGTGCCAGCAGTGTGGTGGTGACAGGGAATCAGCCCCAGCATTTT.

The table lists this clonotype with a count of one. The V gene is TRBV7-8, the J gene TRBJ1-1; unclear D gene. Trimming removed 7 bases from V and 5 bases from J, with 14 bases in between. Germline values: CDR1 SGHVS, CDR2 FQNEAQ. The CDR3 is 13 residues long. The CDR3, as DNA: TGTGCCAGCATCGAGCGGGAAAGGACTGAAGCTTTCTTT. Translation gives CASIERERTEAFF.

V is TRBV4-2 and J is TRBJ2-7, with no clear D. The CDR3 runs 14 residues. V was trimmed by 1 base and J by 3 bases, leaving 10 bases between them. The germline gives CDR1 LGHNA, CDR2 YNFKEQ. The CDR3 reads CASSQGTSLYEQYF. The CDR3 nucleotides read TGTGCCAGCAGCCAAGGGACCAGCCTCTACGAGCAGTACTTC.

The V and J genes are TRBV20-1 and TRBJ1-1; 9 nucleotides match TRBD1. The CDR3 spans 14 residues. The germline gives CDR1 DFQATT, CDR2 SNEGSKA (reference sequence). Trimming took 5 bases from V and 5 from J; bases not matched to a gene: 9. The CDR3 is CSALSGTGNTEAFF. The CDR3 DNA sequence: TGCAGTGCTTTGTCCGGGACAGGGAATACTGAAGCTTTCTTT.

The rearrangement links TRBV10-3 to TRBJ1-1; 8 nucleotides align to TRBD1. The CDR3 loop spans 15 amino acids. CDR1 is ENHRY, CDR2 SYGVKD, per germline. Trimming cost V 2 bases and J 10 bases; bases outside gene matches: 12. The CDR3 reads CAISETRTGFVTAFF. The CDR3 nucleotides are TGTGCCATCAGTGAGACGAGGACAGGGTTCGTGACAGCTTTCTTT.

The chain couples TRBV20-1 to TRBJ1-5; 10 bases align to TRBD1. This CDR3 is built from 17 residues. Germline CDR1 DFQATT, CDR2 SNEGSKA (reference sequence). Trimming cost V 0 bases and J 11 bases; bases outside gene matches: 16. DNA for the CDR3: TGCAGTGCTAGAGATAAGGGGACAGGGGCCCTCCGGAGGACCCAGCATTTT. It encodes CSARDKGTGALRRTQHF.